The rows below give T cell receptor beta chains drawn from one sample of a study of control samples from healthy donors and cancer patients. Sequencing was performed with immunoSEQ multiplex PCR; in TCRdb, only in-frame clones are kept and a portion is missing. The data show over 200,000 clones, with around 80% seen just once and less than 15% held by the top ten. Sequencing used PBMCs. The receptor set was obtained from a woman aged 55-70 years with lung cancer. The CDR3 runs from the conserved cysteine through the conserved F or W. The D gene is left open where the match is weak. Not all rows give a size; the values are once, few, many and, for expanded clones, a class.

J	D	length	V	size	CDR3	DNA
TRBJ2-3	TRBD1	15	TRBV19	.	CARRTGGVSTDTQYF	TGTGCCAGACGGACAGGGGGCGTCTCCACAGATACGCAGTATTTT
TRBJ2-6	.	14	TRBV5-1	.	CASSLAAGANVLTF	TGCGCCAGCAGCTTGGCGGCGGGGGCCAACGTCCTGACTTTC
TRBJ1-2	.	13	TRBV3-1/TRBV3-2	.	CASSQGVNYGYTF	TGTGCCAGCAGCCAAGGCGTTAACTATGGCTACACCTTC
TRBJ2-5	.	13	TRBV5-1	.	CASSSTPEETQYF	TGCGCCAGCAGCTCAACTCCCGAAGAGACCCAGTACTTC
TRBJ2-3	TRBD1	16	TRBV5-1	.	CASSLMGTGVPDTQYF	TGCGCCAGCAGCTTGATGGGGACAGGGGTTCCAGATACGCAGTATTTT
TRBJ2-3	.	14	TRBV9	.	CASSVAPSTDTQYF	TGTGCCAGCAGCGTAGCGCCTAGCACAGATACGCAGTATTTT
TRBJ2-2	TRBD2	16	TRBV18	once	CASSPFSGANTGELFF	TGTGCCAGCTCACCTTTTAGCGGGGCGAACACCGGGGAGCTGTTTTTT
TRBJ1-2	.	14	TRBV28	.	CASSSLRGHYGYTF	TGTGCCAGCAGTTCGCTAAGGGGACATTATGGCTACACCTTC
TRBJ2-2	.	15	TRBV11-3	.	CASSLDSRNTGELFF	TGTGCCAGCAGCTTAGACTCCCGGAACACCGGGGAGCTGTTTTTT
TRBJ2-4	TRBD1	13	TRBV15	.	CATSSQGANIQYF	TGTGCCACCAGCTCACAGGGGGCGAACATTCAGTACTTC
TRBJ1-4	.	15	TRBV25-1	.	CASSESWTRGEKLFF	TGTGCCAGCAGTGAATCCTGGACTCGGGGCGAAAAACTGTTTTTT
TRBJ1-2	.	16	TRBV4-1	.	CANSQRQGSPNYGYTF	TGCGCCAACAGCCAACGTCAAGGGAGTCCCAACTATGGCTACACCTTC
TRBJ2-7	.	13	TRBV5-1	once	CASSLATGYEQYF	TGCGCCAGCAGCTTGGCCACGGGATACGAGCAGTACTTC
TRBJ2-7	TRBD1	13	TRBV29-1	.	CSAATGGTYEQYF	TGCAGCGCTGCGACAGGGGGGACCTACGAGCAGTACTTC
TRBJ1-2	.	14	TRBV15	once	CATSRADSARGYTF	TGTGCCACCAGCAGGGCGGACAGCGCTCGGGGCTACACCTTC
TRBJ2-3	.	15	TRBV5-1	.	CASSLSGGRADTQYF	TGCGCCAGCAGCTTGTCCGGGGGCAGGGCAGATACGCAGTATTTT
TRBJ2-1	TRBD2	15	TRBV5-1	.	CASSSTGTSYNEQFF	TGCGCCAGCAGCAGTACCGGGACTAGCTACAATGAGCAGTTCTTC
TRBJ2-3	.	14	TRBV21-1	.	CASSLGQLTDTQYF	TGTGCCAGCAGCCTCGGACAGCTCACAGATACGCAGTATTTT
TRBJ1-1	.	15	TRBV10-3	.	CAISEGGQRGTEAFF	TGTGCCATCAGTGAGGGAGGACAGAGGGGCACTGAAGCTTTCTTT
TRBJ1-3	.	17	TRBV5-8	once	CASSLGISFISGNTIYF	TGTGCCAGCAGCTTGGGGATTAGTTTCATCTCTGGAAACACCATATATTTT
TRBJ1-6	.	14	TRBV30	.	CAWALGQSSSPLHF	TGTGCCTGGGCCTTAGGCCAATCCAGTTCACCCCTCCACTTT
TRBJ2-1	.	14	TRBV2	.	CASSGLEVGNEQFF	TGTGCCAGCAGTGGACTAGAAGTTGGGAATGAGCAGTTCTTC
TRBJ1-1	.	13	TRBV5-1	.	CASTNEGNTEAFF	TGCGCCAGCACCAACGAAGGAAACACTGAAGCTTTCTTT
TRBJ1-2	.	12	TRBV18	.	CASSPAGYGYTF	TGTGCCAGCTCACCGGCCGGGTATGGCTACACCTTC
TRBJ1-4	TRBD1	15	TRBV2	.	CASRDGTATNEKLFF	TGTGCCAGCAGGGATGGGACAGCAACTAATGAAAAACTGTTTTTT
TRBJ1-1	.	14	TRBV6-1	.	CASSEQGALTEAFF	TGTGCCAGCAGTGAGCAAGGGGCTCTCACTGAAGCTTTCTTT
TRBJ1-2	.	17	TRBV5-4	.	CASSPSVIMDVANGYTF	TGTGCCAGCAGCCCCAGCGTTATCATGGACGTCGCTAATGGCTACACCTTC
TRBJ1-5	.	16	TRBV7-6	.	CASSPSPGQPNQPQHF	TGTGCCAGCAGCCCCTCCCCGGGACAACCTAATCAGCCCCAGCATTTT
TRBJ1-1	TRBD1	14	TRBV3-1/TRBV3-2	.	CASNLGGRNTEAFF	TGTGCCAGCAACCTAGGGGGCAGGAACACTGAAGCTTTCTTT
TRBJ2-5	.	15	TRBV5-8	once	CASSLGHSPQETQYF	TGTGCCAGCAGCTTGGGGCACAGCCCGCAAGAGACCCAGTACTTC
TRBJ1-1	.	14	TRBV3-1/TRBV3-2	.	CASSLTLRLDEAFF	TGTGCCAGCAGCCTCACCCTTCGCCTGGATGAAGCTTTCTTT
TRBJ2-1	.	16	TRBV7-8	.	CASSLRTPSKRDEQFF	TGTGCCAGCAGCCTGAGGACTCCCTCAAAGCGGGATGAGCAGTTCTTC
TRBJ1-2	.	12	TRBV28	.	CASSLTGYGYTF	TGTGCCAGCAGTTTAACAGGATATGGCTACACCTTC
TRBJ2-7	.	16	TRBV3-1/TRBV3-2	.	CASSQWGGQLSYEQYF	TGTGCCAGCAGCCAATGGGGCGGACAACTCTCCTACGAGCAGTACTTC
TRBJ1-4	.	15	TRBV15	.	CATSRVGQSGEKLFF	TGTGCCACCAGCAGAGTTGGACAATCGGGTGAAAAACTGTTTTTT
TRBJ2-3	.	16	TRBV30	.	CAWSGKNRASRDTQYF	TGTGCCTGGAGTGGAAAGAACAGGGCCTCAAGGGATACGCAGTATTTT
TRBJ1-3	.	15	TRBV3-1/TRBV3-2	.	CASSQNRAPGNTIYF	TGTGCCAGCAGCCAAAACAGGGCCCCTGGAAACACCATATATTTT
TRBJ1-1	.	13	TRBV7-9	once	CASSLDRDTEAFF	TGTGCCAGCAGCTTAGACAGGGACACTGAAGCTTTCTTT
TRBJ1-5	.	12	TRBV3-1/TRBV3-2	.	CASSQSGVPQHF	TGTGCCAGCAGCCAATCGGGGGTGCCCCAGCATTTT
TRBJ1-1	.	17	TRBV21-1	.	CASSKAWQEHRNTEAFF	TGTGCCAGCAGCAAAGCGTGGCAGGAACATCGGAACACTGAAGCTTTCTTT
TRBJ2-2	.	13	TRBV14	once	CASSLGNTGELFF	TGTGCCAGCAGCCTTGGGAACACCGGGGAGCTGTTTTTT
TRBJ1-5	.	15	TRBV5-1	.	CASSLEPQGNQPQHF	TGCGCCAGCAGCTTAGAACCTCAGGGCAATCAGCCCCAGCATTTT
TRBJ1-6	TRBD1	15	TRBV19	.	CASSPWTGGDSPLHF	TGTGCCAGTAGTCCATGGACAGGGGGCGATTCACCCCTCCACTTT
TRBJ2-3	.	13	TRBV12-3/TRBV12-4	.	CASDGTGTDTQYF	TGTGCCAGCGACGGGACCGGCACAGATACGCAGTATTTT
TRBJ2-7	.	11	TRBV10-3	.	CAIRVGFEQYF	TGTGCCATCAGGGTGGGGTTCGAGCAGTACTTC
TRBJ2-2	.	15	TRBV28	.	CASTRTGGYTGELFF	TGTGCCAGCACGAGGACTGGGGGTTACACCGGGGAGCTGTTTTTT